This T cell receptor (beta chain) stems from a study of blood T cells in healthy people across ages. For this clonotype: The target antigen is unknown.

The use of a sample-barcoded 5' primer and a J-beta primer mix characterized a second PCR of about 7 to 12 cycles. Template switching added a 12-random-nucleotide identifier to every cDNA molecule. Each CDR3 protein is one row after TCRdb ran MiXCR on the 5' RACE reads. The repertoire holds 850,000 to 1,000,000 distinct CDR3 sequences, with around 48% as singletons. Trimming removed 7 bases from V and 6 bases from J, with 9 bases in between. CDR3 length equals 12 residues. Looked up from germline, CDR1 is SNHLY and CDR2 is FYNNEI. Per sample, at least 5 micrograms of total RNA were extracted. Overall study findings and caveats: Significant beta diversity loss was already apparent by age about 42, declining roughly linearly.

The chain employs TRBV2 and TRBJ2-2; D perhaps matches TRBD2 (5 bases). This TCR was recovered from a man aged 25-40 years in good health. Sequencing used blood. CDR3 amino acids: CASKLGPGELFF. The CDR3 DNA reads TGTGCCAGCAAACTAGGTCCCGGGGAGCTGTTTTTT.